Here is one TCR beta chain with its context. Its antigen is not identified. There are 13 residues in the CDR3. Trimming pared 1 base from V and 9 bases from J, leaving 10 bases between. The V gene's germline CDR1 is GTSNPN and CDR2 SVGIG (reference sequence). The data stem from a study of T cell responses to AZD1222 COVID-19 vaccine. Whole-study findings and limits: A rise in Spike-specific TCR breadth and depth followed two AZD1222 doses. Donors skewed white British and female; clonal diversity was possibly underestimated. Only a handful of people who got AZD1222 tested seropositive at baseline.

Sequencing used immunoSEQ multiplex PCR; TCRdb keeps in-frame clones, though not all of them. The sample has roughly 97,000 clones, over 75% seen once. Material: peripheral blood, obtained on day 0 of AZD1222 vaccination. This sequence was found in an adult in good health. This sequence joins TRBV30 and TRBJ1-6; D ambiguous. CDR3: CAWSEHRGSPLHF. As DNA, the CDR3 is TGTGCCTGGAGTGAACATAGAGGTTCACCCCTCCACTTT.